This T cell receptor beta chain was identified during a study of T-cell memory formation after mild COVID-19. Overall study results and limits: The second-wave clones peaking on day 37 were not confirmed as SARS-CoV-2-specific. The CD4+ clones that contracted clustered mainly within CM and EM, and the CD8+ clones concentrated in EMRA. Clones that contracted from day 15 to 85 had balanced CD4/CD8; later expanders were CD4+ biased.

Constant-segment primers and 5'RACE yielded cDNA libraries for TCR alpha and TCR beta, each carrying sample barcodes and UMIs. TCRdb processed the 5' RACE reads anew with MiXCR; each CDR3 protein has one entry. This sample carries under 250,000 distinct CDR3 sequences, 15% of them seen once, and the ten largest clones take 2.1%. Points on this clonotype: Its antigen is as yet unknown.

The sequenced material came from PBMCs or a T cell subset sorted from them (not recorded which). This TCR was sampled from an adult woman who had mild COVID-19 (a few samples of this study predate the infection). Cell type and time point are not known.

CDR3 in DNA: TGTGCCAGCAGCTTTAGCGGGAGACAAGAGACCCAGTACTTC. Its translation is CASSFSGRQETQYF. The chain uses TRBV7-2 and TRBJ2-5; TRBD2 matches 9 bases. V gave up 3 bases and J gave up 2 bases; unmatched junction bases: 1. Germline V gene lookup returns CDR1 SGHTA and CDR2 FQGNSA. CDR3 size: 14 residues.